Each of the 16 T cell receptor beta chains below was sequenced from the same sample in a study of siplizumab effects on memory and regulatory T cells. Sequencing was performed with immunoSEQ multiplex PCR; in TCRdb, only in-frame clones are kept and a portion is missing. Among about 69,000 clones listed, over 75% were seen once. The sequencing input was Tregs sorted from blood. These receptor sequences come from a human donor in good health.

This clone is a singleton in its sample. J is TRBJ1-4 and V is TRBV18; D is ambiguous. This CDR3 comprises 13 residues. The V end lost 4 bases, the J end lost 7 bases, and 10 bases lay between the germline ends. Looked up from germline, CDR1 is KGHSH and CDR2 is LQKENI. CDR3 sequence (DNA): TGTGCCAGCTCACGGGAGGTTGGTGAAAAACTGTTTTTT. It translates to CASSREVGEKLFF.

This clone has just one count. The chain recombines TRBV20-1 with TRBJ1-1; D is undetermined. The CDR3 contains 10 residues. Deletions cut 3 bases from V and 7 bases from J, with 6 bases between. The germline V gene has CDR1 DFQATT and CDR2 SNEGSKA (reference sequence). CDR3 residues: CSARRDEAFF. In nucleotides, the CDR3 is TGCAGTGCTAGGAGGGATGAAGCTTTCTTT.

The count of this clone is one. The chain has TRBV20-1 and TRBJ1-1; 10 bases match TRBD1. This CDR3 contains 11 residues. The germline V gene encodes CDR1 DFQATT and CDR2 SNEGSKA (reference sequence). The CDR3 region is CSMTGGREAFF. The CDR3 bases are TGCAGCATGACAGGGGGCAGGGAAGCTTTCTTT.

J is TRBJ2-3 and V is TRBV11-3, with a possible D match to TRBD1 (5 bases). This CDR3 is 14 amino acids long. Germline CDR1 and CDR2: SGHNT and YENEEA. V lost 5 bases to trimming and J lost 0 bases, with 9 bases between them. The DNA for the CDR3 is TGTGCCAGCAGCCTAGGGGTTAGCACAGATACGCAGTATTTT. It encodes CASSLGVSTDTQYF.

The chain is built from TRBV2 and TRBJ2-1; 16 bases line up with TRBD2. The CDR3 loop spans 15 amino acids. Germline CDR1 reads SNHLY; CDR2 reads FYNNEI. V shed 6 bases, J shed 7 bases, and the junction held 3 bases outside the gene matches. The CDR3, as DNA: TGTGCCAGCAGAGGGGGACTAGCGGGAGGGAATGAGCAGTTCTTC. The encoded protein is CASRGGLAGGNEQFF.

This sequence joins TRBV9 and TRBJ2-1; 8 bases match TRBD2. This CDR3 is 15 amino acids long. Germline assignment: CDR1 SGDLS and CDR2 YYNGEE. V was pared by 3 bases and J by 4 bases, with 6 bases of the junction left unmatched. CDR3 nucleotides: TGTGCCAGCAGCGCTCGACTAGCGTTATACAATGAGCAGTTCTTC. Protein product: CASSARLALYNEQFF.

The rearrangement links TRBV18 to TRBJ1-2, with a tentative D call TRBD1 (6 bases). The CDR3 is made up of 17 amino acids. The germline V gene encodes CDR1 KGHSH and CDR2 LQKENI. V lost 2 bases to trimming and J lost 4 bases, with 20 bases between them. The CDR3 coding sequence is TGTGCCAGCTCACCAAGTACCCCCCGACAGGCAATCTATGGCTACACCTTC. Residues: CASSPSTPRQAIYGYTF.

The V gene is TRBV5-1, the J gene TRBJ2-7; a possible D gene is TRBD2 (5 bases). The CDR3 runs 12 residues. V dropped 5 bases and J dropped 9 bases, with 15 bases sitting between them. Germline values: CDR1 SGHRS, CDR2 YFSETQ. CDR3 sequence: CASSPDLGGQYF. The CDR3 nucleotides read TGCGCCAGCAGTCCGGACCTTGGAGGGCAGTACTTC.

The chain is built from TRBV15 and TRBJ2-4; no reliable D call. This CDR3 is built from 14 residues. V lost 3 bases to trimming and J lost 0 bases, with 6 bases between them. Germline CDR1 and CDR2: LNHNV and YYDKDF (reference sequence). As DNA, the CDR3 is TGTGCCACCAGCAGGAATCTAGCCAAAAACATTCAGTACTTC. This translates into CATSRNLAKNIQYF. Full variable domain (outside the CDR3, taken from reference TRBV15 and TRBJ2-4): DAMVIQNPRYQVTQFGKPVTLSCSQTLNHNVMYWYQQKSSQAPKLLFHYYDKDFNNEADTPDNFQSRRPNTSFCFLDIRSPGLGDTAMYLCATSRNLAKNIQYFGAGTRLSVL.

The chain uses TRBV7-2 and TRBJ2-5; weak D call: TRBD1 (6 bases). V lost 1 base and J lost 2, with 14 bases in between. The CDR3 totals 16 residues. Per germline, CDR1 SGHTA and CDR2 FQGNSA. CDR3 protein: CASSLGYRVDQETQYF. The CDR3 nucleotides are TGTGCCAGCAGCTTAGGGTACAGGGTTGATCAAGAGACCCAGTACTTC.

This chain uses TRBV7-9 with TRBJ2-1; 14 bases match TRBD2. CDR3 length equals 16 residues. The trim removed 6 bases at V and 0 bases at J, leaving 1 base unmatched. From germline, CDR1 is SEHNR and CDR2 FQNEAQ (reference sequence). DNA of the CDR3: TGTGCCAGCAGGGGGACTAGCGGGAGCTCCTACAATGAGCAGTTCTTC. Encoded protein: CASRGTSGSSYNEQFF.

The CDR3 protein is CASSLFSGVMPDTQYF. The CDR3, as DNA: TGTGCCAGCAGTTTATTCTCAGGGGTAATGCCAGATACGCAGTATTTT. V is TRBV27 and J is TRBJ2-3; TRBD1 is a possible D gene (6 bases). CDR3 length: 16 amino acids. Trimming stripped 1 base from V and 4 bases from J, with 15 bases between. The germline V gene has CDR1 MNHEY and CDR2 SMNVEV (reference sequence).

This CDR3 is CAIQGTGGANYGYTF. The DNA for the CDR3 is TGTGCCATACAGGGGACAGGGGGCGCTAACTATGGCTACACCTTC. V and J are TRBV10-3 and TRBJ1-2, with 12 bases lining up with TRBD1. Trimming took 9 bases from V and 0 from J; bases not matched to a gene: 5. The CDR3 loop spans 15 amino acids. Germline assignment: CDR1 ENHRY and CDR2 SYGVKD.

This clone occurred many times. V and J are TRBV9 and TRBJ1-4; 7 bases map to TRBD1. V lost 4 bases and J lost 7; bases outside the gene matches: 7. Germline CDR1 reads SGDLS; CDR2 reads YYNGEE. The CDR3 sequence is 14 residues long. The CDR3 protein is CASSPSGQTEKLFF. The CDR3, as DNA: TGTGCCAGCAGCCCCTCGGGACAGACTGAAAAACTGTTTTTT.

The chain has TRBV10-3 and TRBJ1-1; 11 nucleotides agree with TRBD1. The junction had 6 bases not matched to a gene; V was cut back by 6 bases and J by 6 bases. The germline gives CDR1 ENHRY, CDR2 SYGVKD. The CDR3 has 14 residues. DNA of the CDR3: TGTGCCATCAGGGGACAGGGGGGCTTGTCTGAAGCTTTCTTT. This translates into CAIRGQGGLSEAFF.

The chain employs TRBV7-6 and TRBJ1-4; possible D gene TRBD1, 6 bases. The CDR3 contains 15 residues. CDR1 is SGHVS, CDR2 FNYEAQ, per germline. The V end was cut by 5 bases, the J end by 4 bases, with 14 bases between. In DNA form, the CDR3 reads TGTGCCAGCAGCCTAACAGGGCTAGGTAATGAAAAACTGTTTTTT. This encodes CASSLTGLGNEKLFF.